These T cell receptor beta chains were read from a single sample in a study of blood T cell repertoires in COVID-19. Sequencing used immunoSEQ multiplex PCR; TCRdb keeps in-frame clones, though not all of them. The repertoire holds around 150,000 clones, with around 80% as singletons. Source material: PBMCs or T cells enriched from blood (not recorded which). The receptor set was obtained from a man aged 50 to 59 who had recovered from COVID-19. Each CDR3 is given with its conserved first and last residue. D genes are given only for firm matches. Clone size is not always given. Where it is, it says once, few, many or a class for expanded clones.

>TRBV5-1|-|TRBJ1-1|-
CASSLAGTREAFF
TGCGCCAGCAGCTTGGCCGGGACAAGAGAAGCTTTCTTT
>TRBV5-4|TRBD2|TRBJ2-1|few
CASSLRGGASYNEQFF
TGTGCCAGCAGCTTGCGCGGGGGGGCGTCCTACAATGAGCAGTTCTTC
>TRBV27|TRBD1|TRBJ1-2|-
CASSRSGTGNGYTF
TGTGCCAGCAGCCGGTCCGGGACAGGGAATGGCTACACCTTC
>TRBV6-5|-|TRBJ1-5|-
CASSLDRYQPQHF
TGTGCCAGCAGTCTAGACAGATATCAGCCCCAGCATTTT
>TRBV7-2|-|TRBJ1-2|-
CASSLDGREYGYTF
TGTGCCAGCAGCTTAGATGGACGGGAGTATGGCTACACCTTC
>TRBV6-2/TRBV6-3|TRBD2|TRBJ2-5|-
CASSPTLAGAQETQYF
TGTGCCAGCAGTCCCACACTAGCGGGGGCCCAAGAGACCCAGTACTTC
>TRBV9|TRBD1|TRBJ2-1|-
CASSDQQGANEQFF
TGTGCCAGCAGCGACCAACAGGGGGCGAATGAGCAGTTCTTC
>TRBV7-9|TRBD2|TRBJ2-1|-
CASSLVAGGTNEQFF
TGTGCCAGCAGCTTAGTAGCGGGGGGGACCAATGAGCAGTTCTTC
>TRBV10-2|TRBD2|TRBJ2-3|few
CASGGLAGGRTDTQYF
TGCGCCAGCGGAGGACTAGCGGGGGGGCGCACAGATACGCAGTATTTT
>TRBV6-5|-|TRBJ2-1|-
CASSYRVFGGGEQFF
TGTGCCAGCAGTTACAGGGTGTTCGGGGGTGGTGAGCAGTTCTTC
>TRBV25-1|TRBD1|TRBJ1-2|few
CAKDRGIYGYTF
TGTGCTAAAGACAGGGGTATCTATGGCTACACCTTC
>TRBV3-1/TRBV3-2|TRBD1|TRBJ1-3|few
CASSQGGAGGSGNTIYF
TGTGCCAGCAGCCAAGGAGGGGCAGGGGGCTCTGGAAACACCATATATTTT
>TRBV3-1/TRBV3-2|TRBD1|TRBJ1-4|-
CASSHPPMDRANEKLFF
TGTGCCAGCAGCCACCCGCCCATGGACAGGGCAAATGAAAAACTGTTTTTT
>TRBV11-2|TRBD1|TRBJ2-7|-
CASSGPRDRVTYEQYF
TGTGCCAGCAGCGGACCGCGGGACAGGGTGACCTACGAGCAGTACTTC
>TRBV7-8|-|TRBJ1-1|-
CASTTSTGEMNTEAFF
TGTGCCAGCACCACTTCGACAGGCGAGATGAACACTGAAGCTTTCTTT
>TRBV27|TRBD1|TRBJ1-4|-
CASSFGGTVNEKLFF
TGTGCCAGCAGTTTTGGGGGGACAGTTAATGAAAAACTGTTTTTT
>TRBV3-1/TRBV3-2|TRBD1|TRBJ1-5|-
CASSQGAGGISQPQHF
TGTGCCAGCAGCCAAGGTGCAGGGGGAATTAGTCAGCCCCAGCATTTT
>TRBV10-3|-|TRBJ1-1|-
CAIRKVSSLMNTEAFF
TGTGCCATCAGGAAAGTTAGCAGCTTAATGAACACTGAAGCTTTCTTT
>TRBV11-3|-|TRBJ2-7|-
CASSGLSEQYF
TGTGCCAGCAGCGGTTTGAGCGAGCAGTACTTC
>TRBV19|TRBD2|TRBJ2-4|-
CASSIRGGVAKNIQYF
TGTGCCAGTAGTATCCGGGGAGGGGTAGCCAAAAACATTCAGTACTTC
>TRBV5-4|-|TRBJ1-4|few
CASSTGSSTNEKLFF
TGTGCCAGCAGCACCGGGTCCTCAACTAATGAAAAACTGTTTTTT
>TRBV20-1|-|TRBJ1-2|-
CSATGLYGYTF
TGCAGTGCTACAGGGCTCTATGGCTACACCTTC
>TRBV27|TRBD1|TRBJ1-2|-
CASSSTRTGLLYGYTF
TGTGCCAGCAGTTCCACCAGGACAGGGTTACTCTATGGCTACACCTTC
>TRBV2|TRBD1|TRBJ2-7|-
CASGERTGSHEQYF
TGTGCCAGTGGGGAAAGGACAGGGAGCCACGAGCAGTACTTC
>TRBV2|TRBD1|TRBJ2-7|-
CASSDHRGGEQYF
TGTGCCAGCAGTGACCACAGGGGTGGCGAGCAGTACTTC
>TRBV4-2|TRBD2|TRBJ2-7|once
CASSQDLRRGSSYEQYF
TGTGCCAGCAGCCAAGATCTTCGGCGGGGGAGCTCCTACGAGCAGTACTTC
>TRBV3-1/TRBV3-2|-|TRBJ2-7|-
CASSQAGGDYEQYF
TGTGCCAGCAGCCAAGCAGGCGGGGACTACGAGCAGTACTTC
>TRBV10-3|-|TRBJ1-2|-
CAISESQAENYGYTF
TGTGCCATCAGTGAGTCCCAGGCAGAAAACTATGGCTACACCTTC
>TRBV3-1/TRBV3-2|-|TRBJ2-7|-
CASSKDRYTYEQYF
TGTGCCAGCAGCAAAGACAGATACACCTACGAGCAGTACTTC
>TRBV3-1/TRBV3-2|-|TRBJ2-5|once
CASSPTGIETQYF
TGTGCCAGCAGCCCTACAGGGATAGAGACCCAGTACTTC
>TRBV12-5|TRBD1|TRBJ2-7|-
CASGLGPGGYEQYF
TGTGCTAGTGGTTTGGGTCCAGGGGGCTACGAGCAGTACTTC
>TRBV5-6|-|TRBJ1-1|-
CASSLDVWSDTEAFF
TGTGCCAGCAGCTTGGATGTATGGTCAGACACTGAAGCTTTCTTT
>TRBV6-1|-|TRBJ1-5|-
CASSESLGVNQPQHF
TGTGCCAGCAGTGAATCTCTAGGTGTCAATCAGCCCCAGCATTTT
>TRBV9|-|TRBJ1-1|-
CASSVAEGAEAFF
TGTGCCAGCAGCGTAGCAGAGGGTGCTGAAGCTTTCTTT
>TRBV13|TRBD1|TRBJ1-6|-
CASSFRGQGYNSPLHF
TGTGCCAGCAGCTTCCGAGGACAGGGCTATAATTCACCCCTCCACTTT
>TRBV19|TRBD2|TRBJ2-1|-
CASSIEEAGGENEQFF
TGTGCCAGTAGTATAGAAGAGGCGGGGGGGGAGAATGAGCAGTTCTTC
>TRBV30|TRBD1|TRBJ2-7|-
CAWSTGTGSYEQYF
TGTGCCTGGTCAACCGGGACAGGGTCCTACGAGCAGTACTTC
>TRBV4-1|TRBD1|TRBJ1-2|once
CASSQERGLGYGYTF
TGCGCCAGCAGCCAAGAAAGGGGGCTAGGCTATGGCTACACCTTC
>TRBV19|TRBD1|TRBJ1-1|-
CAAKLGTGGAVTEAFF
TGTGCCGCCAAGCTGGGGACAGGGGGCGCGGTCACTGAAGCTTTCTTT
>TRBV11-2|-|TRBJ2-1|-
CASTPADNEQFF
TGTGCCAGCACCCCGGCGGACAATGAGCAGTTCTTC
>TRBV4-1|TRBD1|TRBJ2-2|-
CASSQEQGAGELFF
TGCGCCAGCAGCCAAGAACAGGGGGCCGGGGAGCTGTTTTTT
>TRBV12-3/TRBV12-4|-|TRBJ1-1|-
CASRSRGEAFF
TGTGCCAGCAGATCCAGAGGGGAAGCTTTCTTT
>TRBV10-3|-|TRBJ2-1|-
CAISEGSRVNEQFF
TGTGCCATCAGTGAAGGGAGTAGGGTTAATGAGCAGTTCTTC
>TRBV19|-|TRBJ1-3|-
CASSPPGSGNTIYF
TGTGCCAGTAGTCCCCCGGGCTCTGGAAACACCATATATTTT
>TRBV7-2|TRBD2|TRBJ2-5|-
CASSLSQRESATQYF
TGTGCCAGCAGCCTATCGCAGCGGGAATCGGCGACCCAGTACTTC
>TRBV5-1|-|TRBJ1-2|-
CASSPEQGSGYTF
TGCGCCAGCAGCCCAGAACAGGGTTCCGGCTACACCTTC
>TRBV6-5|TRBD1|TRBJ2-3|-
CASSYSGQTDTQYF
TGTGCCAGCAGTTACTCGGGACAGACAGATACGCAGTATTTT
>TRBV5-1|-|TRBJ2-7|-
CASSLETSYEQYF
TGCGCCAGCAGCTTGGAAACTTCCTACGAGCAGTACTTC
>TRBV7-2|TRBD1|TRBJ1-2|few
CASSSTGGGYGYTF
TGTGCCAGCAGCTCGACAGGGGGCGGGTATGGCTACACCTTC
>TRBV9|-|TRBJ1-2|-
CASSVEQDYGYTF
TGTGCCAGCAGCGTAGAGCAGGACTATGGCTACACCTTC
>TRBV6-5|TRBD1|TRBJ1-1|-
CASSYRGGSEAFF
TGTGCCAGCAGTTACAGAGGGGGCAGTGAAGCTTTCTTT
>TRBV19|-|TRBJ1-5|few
CAKRGGGVFNQPQHF
TGTGCCAAAAGGGGAGGAGGGGTGTTCAATCAGCCCCAGCATTTT
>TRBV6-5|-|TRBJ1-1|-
CASSQGQNTEAFF
TGTGCCAGCAGTCAGGGACAGAACACTGAAGCTTTCTTT
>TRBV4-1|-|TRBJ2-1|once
CASSQANMGLGYNEQFF
TGCGCCAGCAGCCAAGCTAACATGGGCCTCGGCTACAATGAGCAGTTCTTC
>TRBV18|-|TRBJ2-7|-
CASSPSGRAYEQYF
TGTGCCAGCTCACCGTCCGGCAGGGCCTACGAGCAGTACTTC
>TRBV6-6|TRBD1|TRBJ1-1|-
CASSPRDRGAFTEAFF
TGTGCCAGCAGCCCCCGGGACAGGGGGGCATTCACTGAAGCTTTCTTT
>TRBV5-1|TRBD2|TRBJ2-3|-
CASSIVTSGKSTDTQYF
TGCGCCAGCAGCATAGTGACTAGCGGGAAGAGCACAGATACGCAGTATTTT
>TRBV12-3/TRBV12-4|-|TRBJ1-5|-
CASSRQPNQPQHF
TGTGCCAGCAGTAGACAGCCCAATCAGCCCCAGCATTTT
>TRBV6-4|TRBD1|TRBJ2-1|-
CASRDREDSYNEQFF
TGTGCCAGCCGGGACAGGGAGGACTCCTACAATGAGCAGTTCTTC